Shown below are 6 T cell receptor beta chains from a single sample sequenced in a study of shared clonotypes between healthy human individuals (dated by TCRdb to about 2020). Libraries were built with the immunoSEQ multiplex PCR assay. TCRdb retrieved this table from immuneACCESS and kept in-frame rearrangements only. Not all clones are present; in checked studies, unresolved V genes account for under half, and no reason is known for the remainder. The sample includes about 680,000 clones, with 72% observed a single time. The ten largest clones take up 1.5% to 2% of the sample. Sequencing used memory CD4+ T cells sorted from blood. The cell subset or site label on this specimen signifies: CD45RA-negative fraction. These receptors were obtained from a woman younger than 45 in good health.

This clone was detected only a few times. The CDR3 DNA reads TGTGCCTGGAGCACAGGGCCTGGGGCCAACGTCCTGACTTTC. This gives the protein CAWSTGPGANVLTF. The chain joins TRBV30 to TRBJ2-6; tentatively, D is TRBD1 (6 bases). This CDR3 region has 14 residues. V was pared by 3 bases and J by 2 bases, with 8 bases between. Germline-derived CDR1 and CDR2 are GTSNPN and SVGIG (reference sequence).

The genes are TRBV2 and TRBJ1-2, with 7 positions matching TRBD1. Germline CDR1 is SNHLY and CDR2 is FYNNEI. CDR3 length: 16 amino acids. J gave up 8 bases and V 1 base, and 13 bases lay outside the gene matches. The DNA of the CDR3 is TGTGCCAGCAGTGAAGTTCGCCCAGGGTTAGGGGGCGGCTACACCTTC. Translated: CASSEVRPGLGGGYTF.

The chain employs TRBV4-2 and TRBJ2-5, with a weak D call TRBD1 (5 bases). The V and J ends lost 5 bases and 5 bases respectively, with 15 bases between them. The CDR3 has 14 residues. Per the germline V gene, CDR1 is LGHNA and CDR2 is YNFKEQ. The CDR3 is CASSLERGRETQYF. The CDR3 DNA reads as TGTGCCAGCAGCTTGGAAAGGGGTCGGGAGACCCAGTACTTC.

The V gene is TRBV18, the J gene TRBJ1-4; D uncertain. Germline V lookup: CDR1 KGHSH, CDR2 LQKENI. CDR3 length: 14 residues. Trimming cost V 1 base and J 10 bases, with 13 bases left between them. The CDR3 nucleotides are TGTGCCAGCTCACCACGTTCAGAGTCCCCAAAACTGTTTTTT. Protein sequence: CASSPRSESPKLFF.

The chain employs TRBV19 and TRBJ1-1, with D perhaps TRBD1 (6 bases). Germline V gene sequence: CDR1 LNHDA, CDR2 SQIVND (reference sequence). The length of the CDR3 is 14 residues. V was cut by 8 bases and J by 4 bases, with 17 bases left in between. In DNA, the CDR3 is TGTGCCAGTCGTACTAAAACAGGGATCACTGAAGCTTTCTTT. Amino acids: CASRTKTGITEAFF.

This clone showed up just a few times. This chain joins TRBV9 and TRBJ1-2; unclear D gene. The length of the CDR3 is 14 residues. Per the germline V gene, CDR1 is SGDLS and CDR2 is YYNGEE. V was shortened by 2 bases and J by 0 bases, with 8 bases between the two germline ends. DNA for the CDR3: TGTGCCAGCAGCGTGTCGGGGACTAACTATGGCTACACCTTC. Its protein is CASSVSGTNYGYTF.